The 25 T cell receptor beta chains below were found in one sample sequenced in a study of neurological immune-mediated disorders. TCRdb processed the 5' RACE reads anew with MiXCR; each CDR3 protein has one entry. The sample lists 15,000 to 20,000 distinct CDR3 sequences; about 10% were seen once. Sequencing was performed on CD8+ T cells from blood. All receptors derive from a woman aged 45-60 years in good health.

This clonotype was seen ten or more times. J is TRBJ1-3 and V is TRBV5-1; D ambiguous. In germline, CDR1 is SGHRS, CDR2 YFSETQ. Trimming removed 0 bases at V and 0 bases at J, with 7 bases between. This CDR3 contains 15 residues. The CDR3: CASSLVGSSGNTIYF. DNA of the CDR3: TGCGCCAGCAGCTTGGTCGGGAGCTCTGGAAACACCATATATTTT.

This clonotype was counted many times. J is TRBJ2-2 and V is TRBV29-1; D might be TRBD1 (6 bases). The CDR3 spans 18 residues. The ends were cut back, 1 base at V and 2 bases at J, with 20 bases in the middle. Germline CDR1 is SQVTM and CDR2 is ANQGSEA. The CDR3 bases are TGCAGCGTTGAAGGCAAGGGGACCGGGACACCTAACACCGGGGAGCTGTTTTTT. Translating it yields CSVEGKGTGTPNTGELFF.

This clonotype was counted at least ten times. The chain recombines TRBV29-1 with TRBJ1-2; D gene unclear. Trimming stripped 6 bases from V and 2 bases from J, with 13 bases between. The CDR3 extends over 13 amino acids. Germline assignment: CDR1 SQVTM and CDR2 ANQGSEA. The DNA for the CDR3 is TGCAGCGTGCCCAGAGTAGGGAACTATGGCTACACCTTC. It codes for CSVPRVGNYGYTF.

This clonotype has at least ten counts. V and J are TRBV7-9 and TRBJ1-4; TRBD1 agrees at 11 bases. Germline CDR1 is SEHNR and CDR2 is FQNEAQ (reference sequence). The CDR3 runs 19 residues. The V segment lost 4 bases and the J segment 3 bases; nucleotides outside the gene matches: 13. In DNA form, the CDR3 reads TGTGCCAGCAGCTACCGGACAGGGGGCGGGGAAGGACCTAATGAAAAACTGTTTTTT. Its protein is CASSYRTGGGEGPNEKLFF.

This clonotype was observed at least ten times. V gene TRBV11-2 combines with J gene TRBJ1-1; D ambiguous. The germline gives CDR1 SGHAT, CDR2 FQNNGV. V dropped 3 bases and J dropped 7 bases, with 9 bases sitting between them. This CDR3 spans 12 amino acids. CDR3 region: CASSFLWGEAFF. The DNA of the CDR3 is TGTGCCAGCAGCTTCTTGTGGGGTGAAGCTTTCTTT.

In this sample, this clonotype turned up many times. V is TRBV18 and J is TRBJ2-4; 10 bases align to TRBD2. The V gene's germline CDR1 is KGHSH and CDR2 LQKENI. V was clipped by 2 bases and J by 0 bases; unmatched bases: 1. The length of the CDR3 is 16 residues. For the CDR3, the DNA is TGTGCCAGCTCACCAGGACTAGCGGTAGCCAAAAACATTCAGTACTTC. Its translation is CASSPGLAVAKNIQYF. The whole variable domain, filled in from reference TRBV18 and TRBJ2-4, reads NAGVMQNPRHLVRRRGQEARLRCSPMKGHSHVYWYRQLPEEGLKFMVYLQKENIIDESGMPKERFSAEFPKEGPSILRIQQVVRGDSAAYFCASSPGLAVAKNIQYFGAGTRLSVL.

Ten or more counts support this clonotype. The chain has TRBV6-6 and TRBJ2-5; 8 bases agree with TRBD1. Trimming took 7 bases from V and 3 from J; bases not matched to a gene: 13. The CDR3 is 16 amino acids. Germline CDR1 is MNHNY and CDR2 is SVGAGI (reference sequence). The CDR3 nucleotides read TGTGCCAGCACCGACCCCGGACAGGGAAGGGAAGAGACCCAGTACTTC. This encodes CASTDPGQGREETQYF.

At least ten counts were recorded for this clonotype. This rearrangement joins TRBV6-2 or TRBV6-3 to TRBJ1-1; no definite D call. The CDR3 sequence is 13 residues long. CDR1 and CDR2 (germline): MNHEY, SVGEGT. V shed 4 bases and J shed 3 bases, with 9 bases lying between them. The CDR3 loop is CASSSPRYTEAFF. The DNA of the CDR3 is TGTGCCAGCAGTTCTCCACGGTACACTGAAGCTTTCTTT.

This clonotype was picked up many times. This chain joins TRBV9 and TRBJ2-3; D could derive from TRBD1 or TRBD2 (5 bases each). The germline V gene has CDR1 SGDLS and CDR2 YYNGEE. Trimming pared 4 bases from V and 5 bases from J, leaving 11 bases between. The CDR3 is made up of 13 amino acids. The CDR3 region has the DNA TGTGCCAGCAGCCCGTGGGACCTAGATACGCAGTATTTT. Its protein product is CASSPWDLDTQYF.

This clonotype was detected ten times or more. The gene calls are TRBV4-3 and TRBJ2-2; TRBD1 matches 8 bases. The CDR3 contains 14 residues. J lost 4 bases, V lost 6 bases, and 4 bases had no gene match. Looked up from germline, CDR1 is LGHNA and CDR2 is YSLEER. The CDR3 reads CASRDRVTTGELFF. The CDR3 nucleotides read TGCGCCAGCAGGGACAGGGTAACCACCGGGGAGCTGTTTTTT.

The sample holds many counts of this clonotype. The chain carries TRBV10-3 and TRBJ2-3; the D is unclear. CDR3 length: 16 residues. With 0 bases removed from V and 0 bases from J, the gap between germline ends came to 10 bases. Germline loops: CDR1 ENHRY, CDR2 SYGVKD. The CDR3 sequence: CAISESTTSSTDTQYF. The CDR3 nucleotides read TGTGCCATCAGTGAGTCAACCACTTCTAGCACAGATACGCAGTATTTT.

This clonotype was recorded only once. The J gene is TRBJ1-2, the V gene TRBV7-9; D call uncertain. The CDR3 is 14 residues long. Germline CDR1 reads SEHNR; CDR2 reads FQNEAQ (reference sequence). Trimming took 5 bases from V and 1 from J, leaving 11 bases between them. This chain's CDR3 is CASSLGRLNYGYTF. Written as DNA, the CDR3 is TGTGCCAGCAGCCTAGGCAGGCTTAACTATGGCTACACCTTC.

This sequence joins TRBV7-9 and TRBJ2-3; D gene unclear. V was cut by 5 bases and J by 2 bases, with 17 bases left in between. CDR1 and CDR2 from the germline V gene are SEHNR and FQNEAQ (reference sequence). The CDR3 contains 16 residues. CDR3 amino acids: CASSDGASKPTDTQYF. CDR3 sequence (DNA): TGTGCCAGCAGCGACGGAGCTAGTAAACCCACAGATACGCAGTATTTT.

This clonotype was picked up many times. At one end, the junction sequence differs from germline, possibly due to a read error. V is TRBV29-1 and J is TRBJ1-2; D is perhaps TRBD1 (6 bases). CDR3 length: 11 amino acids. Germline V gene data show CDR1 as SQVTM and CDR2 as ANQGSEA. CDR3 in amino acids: CSVEDRGQSAF. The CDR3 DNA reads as TGCAGCGTTGAAGACCGGGGGCAGAGTGCCTTC.

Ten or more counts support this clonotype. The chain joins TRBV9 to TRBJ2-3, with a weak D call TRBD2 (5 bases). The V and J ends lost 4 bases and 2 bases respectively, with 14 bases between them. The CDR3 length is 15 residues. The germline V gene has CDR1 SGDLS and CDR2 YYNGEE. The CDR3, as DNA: TGTGCCAGCAGCCCTCCTCGGAGGAACACAGATACGCAGTATTTT. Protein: CASSPPRRNTDTQYF.

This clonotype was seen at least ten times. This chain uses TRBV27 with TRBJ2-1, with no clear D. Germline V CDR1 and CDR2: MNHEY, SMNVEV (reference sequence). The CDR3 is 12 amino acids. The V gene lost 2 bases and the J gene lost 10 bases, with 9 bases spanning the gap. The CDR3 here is CASSLPAREQFF. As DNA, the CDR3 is TGTGCCAGCAGTTTACCGGCCCGGGAGCAGTTCTTC.

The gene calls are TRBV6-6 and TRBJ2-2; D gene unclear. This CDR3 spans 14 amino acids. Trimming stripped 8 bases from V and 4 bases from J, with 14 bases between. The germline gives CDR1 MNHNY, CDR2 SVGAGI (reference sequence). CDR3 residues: CASCSGRVTGELFF. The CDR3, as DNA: TGTGCCAGCTGTTCAGGAAGGGTCACCGGGGAGCTGTTTTTT.

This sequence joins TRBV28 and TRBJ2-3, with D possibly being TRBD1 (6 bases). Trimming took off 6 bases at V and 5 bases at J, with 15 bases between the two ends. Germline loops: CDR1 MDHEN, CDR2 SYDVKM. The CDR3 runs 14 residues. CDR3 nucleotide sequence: TGTGCCAGCAGCCCCGGACAGAGAGGAGATACGCAGTATTTT. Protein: CASSPGQRGDTQYF.

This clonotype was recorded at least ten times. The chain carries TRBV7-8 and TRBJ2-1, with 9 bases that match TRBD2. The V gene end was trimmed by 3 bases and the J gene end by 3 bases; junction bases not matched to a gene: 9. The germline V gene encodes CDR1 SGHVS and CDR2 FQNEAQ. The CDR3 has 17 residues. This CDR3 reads CASSFRASGKYYNEQFF. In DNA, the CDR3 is TGTGCCAGCAGCTTTCGCGCTAGCGGGAAATACTACAATGAGCAGTTCTTC.

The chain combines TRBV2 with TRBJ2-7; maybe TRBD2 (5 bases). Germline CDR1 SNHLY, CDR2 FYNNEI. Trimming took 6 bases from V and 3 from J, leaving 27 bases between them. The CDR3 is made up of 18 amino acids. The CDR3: CASSQTATSGGLGYEQYF. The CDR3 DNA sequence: TGTGCCAGCAGCCAAACGGCTACTAGTGGCGGATTAGGCTACGAGCAGTACTTC. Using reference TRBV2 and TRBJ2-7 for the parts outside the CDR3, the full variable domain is EPEVTQTPSHQVTQMGQEVILRCVPISNHLYFYWYRQILGQKVEFLVSFYNNEISEKSEIFDDQFSVERPDGSNFTLKIRSTKLEDSAMYFCASSQTATSGGLGYEQYFGPGTRLTVT.

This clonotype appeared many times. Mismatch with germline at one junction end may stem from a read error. The CDR3 here is CASSIAYEQYF. The CDR3 DNA follows: TGTGCCAGCAGTATAGCCTACGAGCAGTACTTC. This chain connects TRBV12-3 or TRBV12-4 to TRBJ2-7; D uncertain. There are 11 residues in the CDR3.

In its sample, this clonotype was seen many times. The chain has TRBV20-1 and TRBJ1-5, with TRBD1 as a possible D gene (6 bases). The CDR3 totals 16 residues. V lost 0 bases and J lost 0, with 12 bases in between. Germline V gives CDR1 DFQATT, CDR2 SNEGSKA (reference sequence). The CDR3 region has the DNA TGCAGTGCTAGAGACCAGGGGCCGGATAGCAATCAGCCCCAGCATTTT. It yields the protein CSARDQGPDSNQPQHF.

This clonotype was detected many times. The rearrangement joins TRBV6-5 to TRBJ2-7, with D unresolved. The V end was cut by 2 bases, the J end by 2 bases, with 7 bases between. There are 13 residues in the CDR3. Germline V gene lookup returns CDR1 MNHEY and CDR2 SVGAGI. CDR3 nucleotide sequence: TGTGCCAGCAGTTACAAGCAGGCCTACGAGCAGTACTTC. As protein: CASSYKQAYEQYF.

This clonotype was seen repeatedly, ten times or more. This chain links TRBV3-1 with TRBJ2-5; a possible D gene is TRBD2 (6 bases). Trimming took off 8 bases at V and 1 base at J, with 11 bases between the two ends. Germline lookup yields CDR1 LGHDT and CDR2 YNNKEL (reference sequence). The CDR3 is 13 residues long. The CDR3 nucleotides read TGTGCCAGCCTCCCGACTAGCCAAGAGACCCAGTACTTC. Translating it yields CASLPTSQETQYF.

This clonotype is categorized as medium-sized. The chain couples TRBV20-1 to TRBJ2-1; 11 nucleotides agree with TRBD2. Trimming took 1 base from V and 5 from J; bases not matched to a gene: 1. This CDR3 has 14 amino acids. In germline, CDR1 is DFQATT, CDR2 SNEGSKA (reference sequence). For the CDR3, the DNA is TGCAGTGCTAGAGGACTAGCGGGACACAATGAGCAGTTCTTC. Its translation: CSARGLAGHNEQFF.